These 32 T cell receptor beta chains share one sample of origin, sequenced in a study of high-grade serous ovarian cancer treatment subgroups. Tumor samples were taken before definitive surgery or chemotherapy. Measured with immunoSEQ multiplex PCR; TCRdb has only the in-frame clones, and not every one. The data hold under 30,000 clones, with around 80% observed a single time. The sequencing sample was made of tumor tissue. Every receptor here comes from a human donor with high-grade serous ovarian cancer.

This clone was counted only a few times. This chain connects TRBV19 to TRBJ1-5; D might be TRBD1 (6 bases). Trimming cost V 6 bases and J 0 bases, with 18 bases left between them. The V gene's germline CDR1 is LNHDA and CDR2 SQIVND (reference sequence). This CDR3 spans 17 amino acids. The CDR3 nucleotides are TGTGCCAGTAGCCGGAACCGGGGGGCCTATAGCAATCAGCCCCAGCATTTT. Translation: CASSRNRGAYSNQPQHF.

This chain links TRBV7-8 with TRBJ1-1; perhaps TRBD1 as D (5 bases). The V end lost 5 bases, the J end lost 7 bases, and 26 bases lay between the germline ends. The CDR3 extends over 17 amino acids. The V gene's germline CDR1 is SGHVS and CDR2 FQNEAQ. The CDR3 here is CASSLTARGMSTFEAFF. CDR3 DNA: TGTGCCAGCAGCCTTACGGCACGGGGCATGTCCACATTTGAAGCTTTCTTT.

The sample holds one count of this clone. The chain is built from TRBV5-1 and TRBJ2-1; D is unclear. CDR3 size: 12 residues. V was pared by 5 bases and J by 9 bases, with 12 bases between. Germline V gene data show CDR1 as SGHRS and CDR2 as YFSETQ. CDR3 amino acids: CASSYDWGEQFF. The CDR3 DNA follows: TGCGCCAGCAGTTACGACTGGGGTGAGCAGTTCTTC.

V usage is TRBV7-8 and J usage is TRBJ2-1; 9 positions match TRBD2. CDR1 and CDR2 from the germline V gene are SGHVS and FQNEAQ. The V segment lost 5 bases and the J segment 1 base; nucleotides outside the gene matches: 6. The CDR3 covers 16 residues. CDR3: CASSRGSGRSYNEQFF. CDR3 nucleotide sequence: TGTGCCAGCAGCCGGGGTAGCGGGAGATCCTACAATGAGCAGTTCTTC.

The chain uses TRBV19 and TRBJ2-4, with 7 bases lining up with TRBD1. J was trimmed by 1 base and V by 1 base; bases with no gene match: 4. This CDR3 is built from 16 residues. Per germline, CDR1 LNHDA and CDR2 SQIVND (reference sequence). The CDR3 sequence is CASSIAGQRAKNIQYF. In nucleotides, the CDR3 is TGTGCCAGTAGTATAGCGGGACAGAGGGCCAAAAACATTCAGTACTTC.

CDR3: CASGFGLNEQFF. CDR3 nucleotide sequence: TGTGCCAGTGGGTTTGGGCTCAATGAGCAGTTCTTC. The chain has TRBV7-9 and TRBJ2-1; D is ambiguous. This CDR3 comprises 12 residues. Germline V lookup: CDR1 SEHNR, CDR2 FQNEAQ (reference sequence). The V end was cut by 9 bases, the J end by 6 bases, with 12 bases between. The full variable domain, rest sourced from reference TRBV7-9 and TRBJ2-1, is DTGVSQNPRHKITKRGQNVTFRCDPISEHNRLYWYRQTLGQGPEFLTYFQNEAQLEKSRLLSDRFSAERPKGSFSTLEIQRTEQGDSAMYLCASGFGLNEQFFGPGTRLTVL.

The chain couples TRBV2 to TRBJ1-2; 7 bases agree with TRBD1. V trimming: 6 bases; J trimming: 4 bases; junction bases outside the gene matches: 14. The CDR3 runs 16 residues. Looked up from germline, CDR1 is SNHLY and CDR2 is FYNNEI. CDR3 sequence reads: CASRPIRTGLGYGYTF. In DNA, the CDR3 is TGTGCCAGCAGACCGATTCGGACAGGTCTCGGCTATGGCTACACCTTC.

The CDR3 DNA is TGTGCCAGCAGCTTCTCGGTTAGGGCAGATACGCAGTATTTT. Amino acid sequence: CASSFSVRADTQYF. This chain uses TRBV11-2 with TRBJ2-3, with D uncertain. Trimming removed 3 bases at V and 4 bases at J, with 11 bases between. From germline, CDR1 is SGHAT and CDR2 FQNNGV. This CDR3 region has 14 residues.

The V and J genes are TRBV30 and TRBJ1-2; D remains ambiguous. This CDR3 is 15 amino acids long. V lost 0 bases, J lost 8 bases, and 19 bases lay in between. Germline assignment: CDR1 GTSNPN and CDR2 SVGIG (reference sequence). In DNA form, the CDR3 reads TGTGCCTGGAGTGTACTCGGCAGGTGGCTTGAGGGCTACACCTTC. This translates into CAWSVLGRWLEGYTF.

CDR3 DNA sequence: TGCGCCAGCAGCTTGGCCCCTACGGGGCGCTATGGCTACACCTTC. It specifies CASSLAPTGRYGYTF. V is TRBV5-1 and J is TRBJ1-2; weak D call: TRBD1 (5 bases). Germline CDR1 and CDR2: SGHRS and YFSETQ. With 0 bases removed from V and 4 bases from J, the gap between germline ends came to 13 bases. This CDR3 is 15 amino acids long.

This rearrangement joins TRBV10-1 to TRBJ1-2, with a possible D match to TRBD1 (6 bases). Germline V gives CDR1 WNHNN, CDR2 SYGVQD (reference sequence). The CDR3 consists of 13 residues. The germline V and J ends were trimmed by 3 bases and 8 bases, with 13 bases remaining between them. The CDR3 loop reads CASSDYRETGYTF. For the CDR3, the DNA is TGCGCCAGCAGTGACTACAGGGAAACAGGCTACACCTTC.

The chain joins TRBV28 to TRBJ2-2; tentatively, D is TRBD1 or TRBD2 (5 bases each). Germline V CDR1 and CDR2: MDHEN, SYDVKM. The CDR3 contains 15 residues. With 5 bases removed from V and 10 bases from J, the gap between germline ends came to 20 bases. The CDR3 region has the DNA TGTGCCAGCAGTCACTCCGGGGCGGACGACCTGGAGCTGTTTTTT. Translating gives CASSHSGADDLELFF.

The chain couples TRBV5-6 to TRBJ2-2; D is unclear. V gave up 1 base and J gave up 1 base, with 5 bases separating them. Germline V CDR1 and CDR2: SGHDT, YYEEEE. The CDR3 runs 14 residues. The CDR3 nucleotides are TGTGCCAGCAGCTTGACGAGGAACACCGGGGAGCTGTTTTTT. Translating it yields CASSLTRNTGELFF.

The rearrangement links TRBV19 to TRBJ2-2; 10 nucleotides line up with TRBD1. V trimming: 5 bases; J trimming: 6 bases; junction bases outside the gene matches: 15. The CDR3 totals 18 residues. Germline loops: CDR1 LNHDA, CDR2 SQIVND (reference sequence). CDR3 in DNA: TGTGCCAGTAGTTCCTTCTCTATCCGGACAGGGGGTGCCGGGGAGCTGTTTTTT. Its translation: CASSSFSIRTGGAGELFF.

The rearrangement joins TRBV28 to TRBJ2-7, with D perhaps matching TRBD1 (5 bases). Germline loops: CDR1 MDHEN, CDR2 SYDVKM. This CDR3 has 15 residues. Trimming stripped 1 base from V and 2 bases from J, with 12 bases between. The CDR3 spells CASSLYQDKPYEQYF. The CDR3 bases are TGTGCCAGCAGTTTATACCAGGACAAGCCCTACGAGCAGTACTTC.

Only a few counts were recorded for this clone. The CDR3 DNA reads TGCAGCGTTGGACAGGCCCGAGATCAGCCCCAGCATTTT. Translated: CSVGQARDQPQHF. V is TRBV29-1 and J is TRBJ1-5; D possibly corresponds to TRBD1 (6 bases). Germline V gene sequence: CDR1 SQVTM, CDR2 ANQGSEA. The V end was cut by 4 bases, the J end by 5 bases, with 12 bases between. This CDR3 has 13 amino acids.

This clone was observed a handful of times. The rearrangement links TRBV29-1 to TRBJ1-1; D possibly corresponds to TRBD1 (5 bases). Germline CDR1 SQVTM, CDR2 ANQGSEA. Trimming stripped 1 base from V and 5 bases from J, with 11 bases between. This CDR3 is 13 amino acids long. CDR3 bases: TGCAGCGTTGAAGCTCTGAGGGGAACTGAAGCTTTCTTT. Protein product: CSVEALRGTEAFF.

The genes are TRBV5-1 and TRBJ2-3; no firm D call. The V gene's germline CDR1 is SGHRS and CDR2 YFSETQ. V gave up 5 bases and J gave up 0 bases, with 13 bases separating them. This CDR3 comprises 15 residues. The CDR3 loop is CASSVDGTSTDTQYF. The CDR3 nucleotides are TGCGCCAGCAGTGTGGACGGAACTAGCACAGATACGCAGTATTTT.

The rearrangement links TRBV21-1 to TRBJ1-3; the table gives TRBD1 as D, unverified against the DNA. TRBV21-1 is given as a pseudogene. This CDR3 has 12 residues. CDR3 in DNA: TGTGCCATCCTCAGGGTGAGAAACACCATATATTTT. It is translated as CAILRVRNTIYF.

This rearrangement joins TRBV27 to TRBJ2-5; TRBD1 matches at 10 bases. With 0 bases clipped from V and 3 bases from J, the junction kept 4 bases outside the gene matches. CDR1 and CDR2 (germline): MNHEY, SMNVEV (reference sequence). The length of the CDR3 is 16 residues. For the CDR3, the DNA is TGTGCCAGCAGTTTATCGGAAGGGACAGGGGAAGAGACCCAGTACTTC. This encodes CASSLSEGTGEETQYF.

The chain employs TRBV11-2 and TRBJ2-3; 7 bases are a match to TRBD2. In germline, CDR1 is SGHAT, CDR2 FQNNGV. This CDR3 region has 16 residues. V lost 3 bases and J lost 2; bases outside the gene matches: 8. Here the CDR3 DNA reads TGTGCCAGCAGCTTTCGGGCGGGGGAATTCACAGATACGCAGTATTTT. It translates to CASSFRAGEFTDTQYF.

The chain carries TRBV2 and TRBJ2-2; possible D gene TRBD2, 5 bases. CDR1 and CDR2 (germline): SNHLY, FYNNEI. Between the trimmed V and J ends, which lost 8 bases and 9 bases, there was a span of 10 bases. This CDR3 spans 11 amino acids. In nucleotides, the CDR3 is TGTGCCAGCCTGGCTAGCCGGGAGCTGTTTTTT. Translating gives CASLASRELFF.

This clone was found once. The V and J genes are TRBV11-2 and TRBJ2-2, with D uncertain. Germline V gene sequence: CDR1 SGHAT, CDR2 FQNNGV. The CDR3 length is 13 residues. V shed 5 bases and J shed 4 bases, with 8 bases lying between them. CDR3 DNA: TGTGCCAGCAGCCGAACGGGCACCGGGGAGCTGTTTTTT. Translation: CASSRTGTGELFF.

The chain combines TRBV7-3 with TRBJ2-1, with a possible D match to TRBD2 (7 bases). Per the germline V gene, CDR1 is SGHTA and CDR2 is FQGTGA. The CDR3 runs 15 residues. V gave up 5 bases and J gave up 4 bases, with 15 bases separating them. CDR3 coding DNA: TGTGCCAGCAGCCGGGAGGCAGGGGAGTACAATGAGCAGTTCTTC. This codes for CASSREAGEYNEQFF.

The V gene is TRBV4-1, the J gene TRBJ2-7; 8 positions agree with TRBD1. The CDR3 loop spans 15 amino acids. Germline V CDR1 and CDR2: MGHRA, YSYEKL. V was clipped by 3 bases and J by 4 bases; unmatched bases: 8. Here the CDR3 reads CASSQDREKRYEQYF. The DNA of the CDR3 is TGCGCCAGCAGCCAGGACAGGGAGAAGCGTTACGAGCAGTACTTC.

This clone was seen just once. As DNA, the CDR3 is TGTGCCAGCAGTTTGGGACTTTGGAACGAGCAGTACTTC. Protein: CASSLGLWNEQYF. J is TRBJ2-5 and V is TRBV28, with a possible D match to TRBD2 (6 bases). The assigned J gene may be wrong: the sequence end matches TRBJ2-7 better. CDR1 is MDHEN, CDR2 SYDVKM, per germline. CDR3 length: 13 amino acids.

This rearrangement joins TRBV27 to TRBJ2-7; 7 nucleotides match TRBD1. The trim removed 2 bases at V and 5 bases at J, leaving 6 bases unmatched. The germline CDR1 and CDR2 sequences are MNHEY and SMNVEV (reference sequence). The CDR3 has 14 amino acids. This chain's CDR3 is CASSLTTGWNEQYF. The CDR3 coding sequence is TGTGCCAGCAGTTTAACGACAGGGTGGAACGAGCAGTACTTC.

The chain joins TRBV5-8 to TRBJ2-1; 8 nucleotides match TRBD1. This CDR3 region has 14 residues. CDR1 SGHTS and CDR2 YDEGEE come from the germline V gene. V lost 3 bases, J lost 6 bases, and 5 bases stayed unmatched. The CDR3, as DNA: TGTGCCAGCAGCTCCGGACAGGGCTTCAATGAGCAGTTCTTC. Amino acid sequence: CASSSGQGFNEQFF.

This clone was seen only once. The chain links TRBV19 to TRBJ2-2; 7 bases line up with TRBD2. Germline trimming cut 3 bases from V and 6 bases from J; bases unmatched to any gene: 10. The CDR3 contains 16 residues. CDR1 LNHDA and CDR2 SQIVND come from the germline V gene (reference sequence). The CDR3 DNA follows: TGTGCCAGTAGTATGTCTAGCGGTTTGGGGGCCGGGGAGCTGTTTTTT. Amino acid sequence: CASSMSSGLGAGELFF.

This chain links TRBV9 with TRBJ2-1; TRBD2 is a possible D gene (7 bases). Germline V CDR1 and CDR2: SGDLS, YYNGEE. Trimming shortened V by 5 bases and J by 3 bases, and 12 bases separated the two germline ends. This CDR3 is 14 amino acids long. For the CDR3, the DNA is TGTGCCAGCAGAGGGGGGGACAACTACAATGAGCAGTTCTTC. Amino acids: CASRGGDNYNEQFF.

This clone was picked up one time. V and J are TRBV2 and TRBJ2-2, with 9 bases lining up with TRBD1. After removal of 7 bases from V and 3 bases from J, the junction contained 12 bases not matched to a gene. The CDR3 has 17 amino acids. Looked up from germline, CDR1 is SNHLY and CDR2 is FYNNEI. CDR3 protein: CASMDSTGGIDTGELFF. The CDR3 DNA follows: TGTGCCAGCATGGACTCGACAGGGGGAATCGACACCGGGGAGCTGTTTTTT.

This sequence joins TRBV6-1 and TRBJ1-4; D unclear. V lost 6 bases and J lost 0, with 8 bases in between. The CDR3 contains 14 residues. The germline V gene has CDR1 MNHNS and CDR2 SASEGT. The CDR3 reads CASSQVATNEKLFF. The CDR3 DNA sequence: TGTGCCAGCAGCCAAGTTGCAACTAATGAAAAACTGTTTTTT.